This is a list of T cell receptor beta chains from one sample in a study of CD8 T cells in ankylosing spondylitis. TCRdb fed the 5' RACE reads into MiXCR, producing one record per CDR3 protein. The sample records fewer than 200,000 distinct CDR3 sequences, around 19% being singletons. What was sequenced was blood, either unsorted or a sorted T cell fraction (not recorded which). The receptors derive from a male donor with ankylosing spondylitis or in good health (not recorded which). Both conserved end residues are part of each CDR3. The D gene is left open where the match is weak. Only part of the rows carry a size: once, few, many, or a class if the clone is expanded.

size,J,D,V,DNA,CDR3
many,TRBJ2-1,.,TRBV5-1,TGCGCCAGCAGCTTGGAGGGAGGTAATGAGCAGTTCTTC,CASSLEGGNEQFF
few,TRBJ1-1,TRBD1,TRBV20-1,TGCAGTGGAACCAGGGGGGGCACTGAAGCTTTCTTT,CSGTRGGTEAFF
many,TRBJ2-2,TRBD2,TRBV7-3,TGTGCCAGCAGGTGGACTAGCGCTCCCGGGGAGCTGTTTTTT,CASRWTSAPGELFF
many,TRBJ1-4,.,TRBV20-1,TGCAGTGCTAGTTTTAGGGGGGGGCTCGGAGAAAAACTGTTTTTT,CSASFRGGLGEKLFF
.,TRBJ1-5,.,TRBV6-5,TGTGCCAGCAGTTACTCAGACAGAACCTTCTATAGCAATCAGCCCCAGCATTTT,CASSYSDRTFYSNQPQHF
few,TRBJ1-2,.,TRBV5-6,TGTGCCAGCAGCTTGCTTGCTTCTAACTATGGCTACACCTTC,CASSLLASNYGYTF
many,TRBJ1-2,.,TRBV5-1,TGCGCCAGCAGCTTGGAAACGGGGCGGCCCTATGGCTACACCTTC,CASSLETGRPYGYTF
.,TRBJ2-1,.,TRBV2,TGTGCCAGCAGTGAACTGCCGTTGAATGCCGATGAGCAGTTCTTC,CASSELPLNADEQFF
many,TRBJ2-7,TRBD2,TRBV20-1,TGCAGTGCTACTAGCGGATGGACCTACGAGCAGTACTTC,CSATSGWTYEQYF
.,TRBJ1-1,.,TRBV18,TGTGCCAGCTCACCCCCAGGGTTCACTGAAGCTTTCTTT,CASSPPGFTEAFF
many,TRBJ2-1,TRBD1,TRBV5-1,TGCGCCAGCAGCTTGGCGGGACAGACATCAAATGAGCAGTTCTTC,CASSLAGQTSNEQFF
few,TRBJ2-3,.,TRBV10-3,TGTGCCATCAGGGAGGCCCGCACAGATACGCAGTATTTT,CAIREARTDTQYF
few,TRBJ1-5,.,TRBV20-1,TGCAGTGCCTCTTACGGCAATCAGCCCCAGCATTTT,CSASYGNQPQHF
many,TRBJ2-1,TRBD2,TRBV12-3/TRBV12-4,TGTGCCAGCATACTTCGGGGGGAGGAATACAATGAGCAGTTCTTC,CASILRGEEYNEQFF